These 24 T cell receptor beta chains came from one sample sequenced in a study of identifying expanded T cells in peripheral blood (dated by TCRdb to 2018 to 2020). Preparation of the library involved the immunoSEQ multiplex PCR assay. Sourced from immuneACCESS, this table was stored by TCRdb with only in-frame sequences that have V and J called. A share of the clones is absent; for the studies checked, an unresolved V gene accounts for under half, and the remainder has no known explanation. The sample yields tens of thousands of clones; roughly 88% were counted once. Roughly 4% of the sample rests with the top ten. The sample consisted of blood. The source of these receptors is a person aged 18 to 75 in good health.

The chain links TRBV6-4 to TRBJ2-3; 7 nucleotides line up with TRBD1. This CDR3 has 15 residues. J gave up 0 bases and V 3 bases, and 3 bases lay outside the gene matches. CDR1 and CDR2 from the germline V gene are MRHNA and SNTAGT. The CDR3 DNA sequence: TGTGCCAGCAGTGAAAGCAGGGGGAGCACAGATACGCAGTATTTT. Translating it yields CASSESRGSTDTQYF.

Concerning this clone: The germline gene is not matched at one end of the junction; a read error may be the cause. The gene calls are TRBV18 and TRBJ1-3; D call uncertain. This CDR3 is built from 16 residues. From germline, CDR1 is KGHSH and CDR2 LQKENI. The CDR3 coding sequence is TGTGCCAGCTCATCACCCCCAGTGATTGCTGGAAACACCATATATTTT. Encoded protein: CASSSPPVIAGNTIYF.

V usage is TRBV4-3 and J usage is TRBJ2-7, with D possibly matching TRBD1 (6 bases). CDR3 length: 16 amino acids. V lost 0 bases, J lost 4 bases, and 16 bases lay in between. CDR1 LGHNA and CDR2 YSLEER come from the germline V gene. The chain's CDR3 is CASSQDLGGALYEQYF. For the CDR3, the DNA is TGCGCCAGCAGCCAAGATCTTGGGGGCGCATTGTACGAGCAGTACTTC.

The rearrangement uses TRBV5-4 and TRBJ2-5, with D possibly being TRBD2 (6 bases). The CDR3 is made up of 13 amino acids. In germline, CDR1 is SGHNT, CDR2 YYREEE (reference sequence). Trimming removed 2 bases from V and 11 bases from J, with 16 bases in between. CDR3 residues: CASSFVTGGEQYF. The DNA for the CDR3 is TGTGCCAGCAGCTTCGTAACAGGCGGGGAGCAGTACTTC. Full variable domain (rest looked up from reference TRBV5-4 and TRBJ2-5): ETGVTQSPTHLIKTRGQQVTLRCSSQSGHNTVSWYQQALGQGPQFIFQYYREEENGRGNFPPRFSGLQFPNYSSELNVNALELDDSALYLCASSFVTGGEQYFGPGTRLLVL.

This chain joins TRBV9 and TRBJ1-2; D gene unclear. The CDR3 has 13 amino acids. V gave up 2 bases and J gave up 2 bases, with 7 bases separating them. CDR1 SGDLS and CDR2 YYNGEE come from the germline V gene. The CDR3 DNA reads TGTGCCAGCAGCGTGAGTGAGAACTATGGCTACACCTTC. This gives the protein CASSVSENYGYTF.

CDR3 protein: CASSRTDTQYF. DNA of the CDR3: TGTGCCAGCAGTCGCACAGATACGCAGTATTTT. The rearrangement uses TRBV6-1 and TRBJ2-3; D ambiguous. The CDR3 has 11 residues. Germline assignment: CDR1 MNHNS and CDR2 SASEGT. Trimming shortened V by 5 bases and J by 1 base, and 1 base separated the two germline ends.

This chain uses TRBV29-1 with TRBJ2-7, with D unclear. The ends were cut back, 0 bases at V and 0 bases at J, with 9 bases in the middle. Germline values: CDR1 SQVTM, CDR2 ANQGSEA. This CDR3 comprises 14 residues. Written as DNA, the CDR3 is TGCAGCGTTGAAGAGACAAGGAGCTCCTACGAGCAGTACTTC. Translation gives CSVEETRSSYEQYF.

V and J are TRBV2 and TRBJ2-7; D might be TRBD1 (6 bases). Trimming shortened V by 5 bases and J by 4 bases, and 9 bases separated the two germline ends. The CDR3 length is 12 residues. The germline gives CDR1 SNHLY, CDR2 FYNNEI. This chain's CDR3 is CASSQGGYEQYF. The CDR3 DNA is TGTGCCAGCAGTCAAGGGGGTTACGAGCAGTACTTC.

The V gene is TRBV7-3, the J gene TRBJ2-1; 7 bases match TRBD1. Germline V lookup: CDR1 SGHTA, CDR2 FQGTGA. The CDR3 sequence is 15 residues long. Losses at the gene ends were 5 bases for V and 4 bases for J; bases not matched to a gene: 8. In DNA form, the CDR3 reads TGTGCCAGCAGCACCGGGACAGACTTATACAATGAGCAGTTCTTC. Translated, it gives CASSTGTDLYNEQFF.

The V and J genes are TRBV6-6 and TRBJ1-1; 8 bases align to TRBD1. The CDR3 sequence is 15 residues long. Germline V gene data show CDR1 as MNHNY and CDR2 as SVGAGI (reference sequence). Germline trimming cut 6 bases from V and 1 base from J; bases unmatched to any gene: 7. The CDR3 protein is CASSSPGTGNTEAFF. CDR3 nucleotide sequence: TGTGCCAGCAGCTCCCCCGGGACAGGGAACACTGAAGCTTTCTTT.

The chain links TRBV5-6 to TRBJ1-5; TRBD1 matches at 7 bases. The CDR3 is made up of 15 amino acids. Germline loops: CDR1 SGHDT, CDR2 YYEEEE. With V trimmed by 4 bases and J by 6 bases, 10 bases remained unmatched. In DNA, the CDR3 is TGTGCCAGCAGCCCCGGAACTCAGGGGGGTCAGCCCCAGCATTTT. Its protein product is CASSPGTQGGQPQHF.

The rearrangement uses TRBV7-9 and TRBJ2-3, with TRBD1 identical over 7 bases. The CDR3 is 14 amino acids. V lost 1 base, J lost 5 bases, and 3 bases stayed unmatched. The germline CDR1 and CDR2 sequences are SEHNR and FQNEAQ (reference sequence). In nucleotides, the CDR3 is TGTGCCAGCAGCTTAGACAGGGGAATAGATACGCAGTATTTT. This encodes CASSLDRGIDTQYF.

In its sample, this clone was seen once. The V gene is TRBV7-2, the J gene TRBJ1-2; the D gene is possibly TRBD1 (5 bases). The germline V and J ends were trimmed by 5 bases and 8 bases, with 21 bases remaining between them. Germline V gene sequence: CDR1 SGHTA, CDR2 FQGNSA. The CDR3 sequence is 15 residues long. The CDR3 DNA is TGTGCCAGCAGCCAAGAGTCGGGCAGGGTGTCAGGCTACACCTTC. Protein sequence: CASSQESGRVSGYTF.

This clone was detected only once. The genes are TRBV7-3 and TRBJ2-3; possibly TRBD2 for D (5 bases). V was clipped by 5 bases and J by 4 bases, with 10 bases between them. The CDR3 consists of 13 residues. The germline V gene has CDR1 SGHTA and CDR2 FQGTGA. The CDR3 DNA reads as TGTGCCAGCAGCCCATACGGGGCAGATACGCAGTATTTT. Residues: CASSPYGADTQYF.

This chain joins TRBV18 and TRBJ2-5; D perhaps matches TRBD2 (5 bases). Deletions cut 2 bases from V and 1 base from J, with 8 bases between. There are 14 residues in the CDR3. Germline CDR1 and CDR2: KGHSH and LQKENI. The chain's CDR3 is CASSPGLVQETQYF. As DNA, the CDR3 is TGTGCCAGCTCACCAGGACTCGTCCAAGAGACCCAGTACTTC.

The chain uses TRBV11-2 and TRBJ2-2, with 9 bases identical to TRBD1. Looked up from germline, CDR1 is SGHAT and CDR2 is FQNNGV. The CDR3 contains 15 residues. V was pared by 0 bases and J by 6 bases, with 2 bases of the junction left unmatched. The CDR3 region has the DNA TGTGCCAGCAGCTTAGAACAGGGGGCGGCCGGGGAGCTGTTTTTT. Translated, it gives CASSLEQGAAGELFF. Drawing the rest from reference TRBV11-2 and TRBJ2-2, the complete variable domain is EAGVAQSPRYKIIEKRQSVAFWCNPISGHATLYWYQQILGQGPKLLIQFQNNGVVDDSQLPKDRFSAERLKGVDSTLKIQPAKLEDSAVYLCASSLEQGAAGELFFGEGSRLTVL.

This clone was counted between two and nine times. In DNA form, the CDR3 reads TGTGCCAGCAGTTACGGGGGAGACGGCTACACCTTC. This encodes CASSYGGDGYTF. V and J are TRBV28 and TRBJ1-2; possible D gene TRBD1, 5 bases. This CDR3 region has 12 residues. Germline loops: CDR1 MDHEN, CDR2 SYDVKM. With 4 bases removed from V and 8 bases from J, the gap between germline ends came to 11 bases.

The gene calls are TRBV5-8 and TRBJ1-3; D is unresolved. The CDR3 is 14 residues long. Germline CDR1 is SGHTS and CDR2 is YDEGEE. Trimming pared 6 bases from V and 5 bases from J, leaving 15 bases between. CDR3 bases: TGTGCCAGCAACTCCCGCGGGAAGAGAAACACCATATATTTT. Translating gives CASNSRGKRNTIYF.

The chain recombines TRBV9 with TRBJ1-5, with a possible D match to TRBD1 (5 bases). The CDR3 consists of 13 residues. V lost 0 bases and J lost 6, with 7 bases in between. CDR1 is SGDLS and CDR2 is YYNGEE in the germline V gene. CDR3 DNA sequence: TGTGCCAGCAGCGTAGGGGGGGTTCAGCCCCAGCATTTT. Translating gives CASSVGGVQPQHF. The full variable domain, completed using reference TRBV9 and TRBJ1-5, is DSGVTQTPKHLITATGQRVTLRCSPRSGDLSVYWYQQSLDQGLQFLIQYYNGEERAKGNILERFSAQQFPDLHSELNLSSLELGDSALYFCASSVGGVQPQHFGDGTRLSIL.

V is TRBV5-1 and J is TRBJ2-7; 7 bases are shared with TRBD1. J lost 5 bases, V lost 5 bases, and 13 bases had no gene match. Germline lookup yields CDR1 SGHRS and CDR2 YFSETQ. This CDR3 has 15 residues. The CDR3 DNA reads TGCGCCAGCAGTCCCACCCCCGACAGGGCCCACGAGCAGTACTTC. Its translation is CASSPTPDRAHEQYF.

The count of this clone is one. CDR3 protein: CASSGTGYGDNEQFF. DNA for the CDR3: TGCGCCAGCAGTGGGACAGGGTATGGGGACAATGAGCAGTTCTTC. V and J are TRBV10-1 and TRBJ2-1; 8 nucleotides align to TRBD1. Germline V gene sequence: CDR1 WNHNN, CDR2 SYGVQD (reference sequence). J gave up 5 bases and V 4 bases, and 7 bases lay outside the gene matches. The CDR3 length is 15 residues.

The chain employs TRBV19 and TRBJ2-3; possibly TRBD2 for D (6 bases). V was pared by 2 bases and J by 3 bases, with 9 bases between. Looked up from germline, CDR1 is LNHDA and CDR2 is SQIVND (reference sequence). The CDR3 extends over 14 amino acids. The CDR3 DNA follows: TGTGCCAGTAGTATAACGGGGAGGACAGATACGCAGTATTTT. Amino acid sequence: CASSITGRTDTQYF.

The chain links TRBV18 to TRBJ1-3; D may be TRBD1 (5 bases). CDR3 length: 17 amino acids. Germline V gene data show CDR1 as KGHSH and CDR2 as LQKENI. The V and J ends lost 0 bases and 0 bases respectively, with 12 bases between them. CDR3 nucleotides: TGTGCCAGCTCACCACCCTCGACAGCTATCTCTGGAAACACCATATATTTT. It encodes CASSPPSTAISGNTIYF.

The rearrangement links TRBV4-1 to TRBJ1-4, with 8 bases aligning to TRBD1. V was pared by 10 bases and J by 4 bases, with 5 bases of the junction left unmatched. The CDR3 is 13 amino acids. CDR1 MGHRA and CDR2 YSYEKL come from the germline V gene. This CDR3 reads CATLDRDNEKLFF. Written as DNA, the CDR3 is TGCGCCACCTTGGACAGGGATAATGAAAAACTGTTTTTT.